The 4 T cell receptor beta chains below all came from one sample that was sequenced in a study of blood T cell repertoires in COVID-19. The assay was immunoSEQ multiplex PCR, and TCRdb's table has in-frame clones only and misses some. The sample holds about 98,000 clones, roughly 80% seen once. Sequenced sample: peripheral blood. Every receptor here comes from a woman over 75 with acute or convalescent COVID-19.

V gene TRBV28 combines with J gene TRBJ1-5; D may be TRBD1 (5 bases). V was clipped by 7 bases and J by 2 bases, with 12 bases between them. There are 14 residues in the CDR3. Germline CDR1 MDHEN, CDR2 SYDVKM. CDR3 loop: CASTLSGGNQPQHF. CDR3 nucleotides: TGTGCCAGCACCTTATCGGGGGGCAATCAGCCCCAGCATTTT. Filled out from reference TRBV28 and TRBJ1-5, the complete variable domain reads DVKVTQSSRYLVKRTGEKVFLECVQDMDHENMFWYRQDPGLGLRLIYFSYDVKMKEKGDIPEGYSVSREKKERFSLILESASTNQTSMYLCASTLSGGNQPQHFGDGTRLSIL.

This clone appeared many times. The chain employs TRBV6-5 and TRBJ2-7, with D unresolved. CDR1 and CDR2 (germline): MNHEY, SVGAGI. Trimming took off 7 bases at V and 6 bases at J, with 19 bases between the two ends. The CDR3 consists of 14 residues. CDR3 protein: CASIRESHPFEQYF. In DNA form, the CDR3 reads TGTGCCAGCATCCGAGAGAGCCACCCTTTCGAGCAGTACTTC.

The rearrangement links TRBV7-2 to TRBJ1-5, with 7 bases fitting TRBD1. V shed 3 bases and J 7 bases; nucleotides not matched to a gene: 9. The length of the CDR3 is 15 residues. Germline-derived CDR1 and CDR2 are SGHTA and FQGNSA. CDR3 in amino acids: CASSLTGTLGQPQHF. CDR3 sequence (DNA): TGTGCCAGCAGCTTGACAGGGACTCTAGGGCAGCCCCAGCATTTT.

The chain joins TRBV9 to TRBJ2-5, with TRBD1 matching 8 bases. The CDR3 has 16 amino acids. From germline, CDR1 is SGDLS and CDR2 YYNGEE. The trim removed 0 bases at V and 5 bases at J, leaving 9 bases unmatched. CDR3 DNA: TGTGCCAGCAGCGTAGGTAGTGGACAGGGCGGGGAGACCCAGTACTTC. Protein: CASSVGSGQGGETQYF.